A single sample is the source of the 21 T cell receptor beta chains below, sequenced in a study of T-cell reconstitution after alpha-beta-depleted transplantation in children. Preparing the TCRbeta library involved the use of unique molecular identifiers. Using its own MiXCR run on the PCR reads, TCRdb lists one record per CDR3 protein. The data show 200,000 to 250,000 distinct CDR3 sequences, with around 10% seen just once and 5% to 7% held by the top ten. The sequences come from PBMCs from the stem cell graft donor, collected from the stem cell graft. These receptors came from a human donor who donated a stem cell graft to a child with acute lymphoblastic leukemia.

The CDR3 sequence: CASSLMMSSGNTIYF. The CDR3 DNA is TGTGCCAGCAGCTTAATGATGAGCTCTGGAAACACCATATATTTT. The V call is TRBV7-8, the J call TRBJ1-3; D gene uncertain. Germline lookup yields CDR1 SGHVS and CDR2 FQNEAQ. The CDR3 length is 15 residues. The germline V and J ends were trimmed by 2 bases and 0 bases, with 8 bases remaining between them.

This clonotype was counted between two and nine times. The chain uses TRBV27 and TRBJ1-1; 10 nucleotides line up with TRBD1. V was pared by 5 bases and J by 7 bases, with 7 bases of the junction left unmatched. Germline V gene sequence: CDR1 MNHEY, CDR2 SMNVEV (reference sequence). This CDR3 is 14 amino acids long. The DNA of the CDR3 is TGTGCCAGCAGTCGACAGGGGGCGCCGGGTGAAGCTTTCTTT. Amino acid sequence: CASSRQGAPGEAFF.

The genes are TRBV20-1 and TRBJ1-2; unclear D gene. Germline loops: CDR1 DFQATT, CDR2 SNEGSKA (reference sequence). Trimming took off 0 bases at V and 4 bases at J, with 12 bases between the two ends. The CDR3 consists of 14 residues. The CDR3 sequence: CSAREGSAFYGYTF. As DNA, the CDR3 is TGCAGTGCTAGAGAGGGGTCCGCCTTCTATGGCTACACCTTC.

This clonotype was counted a few times. The rearrangement joins TRBV7-8 to TRBJ1-2; 12 bases line up with TRBD1. Germline trimming cut 3 bases from V and 0 bases from J; bases unmatched to any gene: 11. The CDR3 is 19 residues long. Germline CDR1 and CDR2: SGHVS and FQNEAQ. As DNA, the CDR3 is TGTGCCAGCAGCTTGGCCAAAGGGGACAGGGGGCCTCCTAACTATGGCTACACCTTC. Its protein is CASSLAKGDRGPPNYGYTF.

The sample holds many counts of this clonotype. This chain joins TRBV20-1 and TRBJ1-1, with D perhaps TRBD1 (6 bases). The V gene lost 2 bases and the J gene lost 3 bases, with 7 bases spanning the gap. This CDR3 contains 12 residues. CDR1 and CDR2 (germline): DFQATT, SNEGSKA (reference sequence). CDR3 in amino acids: CSARKGDTEAFF. CDR3 coding DNA: TGCAGTGCTAGAAAGGGGGACACTGAAGCTTTCTTT.

This clonotype was detected a few times. This chain joins TRBV4-3 and TRBJ2-3, with TRBD1 matching over 9 bases. Trimming at V came to 0 bases and at J to 4 bases, leaving 8 bases not matched to a gene. Germline loops: CDR1 LGHNA, CDR2 YSLEER. The CDR3 length is 17 residues. CDR3 nucleotides: TGCGCCAGCAGCCAAGACGGGACAGGGACCGCGCCAGATACGCAGTATTTT. Protein sequence: CASSQDGTGTAPDTQYF.

The rearrangement uses TRBV10-2 and TRBJ2-5; 8 bases line up with TRBD1. This CDR3 region has 14 residues. Trimming cost V 3 bases and J 2 bases; bases outside gene matches: 2. Germline V gives CDR1 WSHSY, CDR2 SAAADI. Written as DNA, the CDR3 is TGCGCCAGCAGTGATCGACAGGGGCAAGAGACCCAGTACTTC. It is translated as CASSDRQGQETQYF.

A few counts support this clonotype. J is TRBJ2-5 and V is TRBV20-1, with 7 bases lining up with TRBD1. This CDR3 is built from 13 residues. V was pared by 5 bases and J by 1 base, with 4 bases of the junction left unmatched. Germline V gene sequence: CDR1 DFQATT, CDR2 SNEGSKA (reference sequence). DNA for the CDR3: TGCAGTGCTCCGGGACAGTCCCAAGAGACCCAGTACTTC. Amino acid sequence: CSAPGQSQETQYF.

The J gene is TRBJ2-2, the V gene TRBV11-2; 10 bases fit TRBD2. J was trimmed by 5 bases and V by 4 bases; bases with no gene match: 4. CDR1 and CDR2 from the germline V gene are SGHAT and FQNNGV. CDR3 length equals 15 residues. The CDR3 DNA is TGTGCCAGCAGCTCAATAGCGGGGGGTACCGGGGAGCTGTTTTTT. The encoded protein is CASSSIAGGTGELFF.

This clonotype was seen repeatedly, ten times or more. In DNA, the CDR3 is TGTGCCATCAACCGACAGGGCGTCGGGTACGAGCAGTACTTC. Translation: CAINRQGVGYEQYF. This chain joins TRBV10-3 and TRBJ2-7; TRBD1 matches at 7 bases. V lost 7 bases to trimming and J lost 4 bases; unmatched junction nucleotides: 10. Looked up from germline, CDR1 is ENHRY and CDR2 is SYGVKD. CDR3 length: 14 amino acids.

This clonotype has at least ten counts. The chain has TRBV29-1 and TRBJ2-3, with D tentatively TRBD1 or TRBD2 (5 bases each). CDR1 is SQVTM and CDR2 is ANQGSEA in the germline V gene. This CDR3 has 14 amino acids. V was clipped by 5 bases and J by 2 bases, with 14 bases between them. This CDR3 is CSVPGTVNTDTQYF. In nucleotides, the CDR3 is TGCAGCGTTCCCGGGACGGTGAACACAGATACGCAGTATTTT.

The V gene is TRBV7-6, the J gene TRBJ2-1; D is tentatively TRBD1 or TRBD2 (5 bases each). CDR3 size: 17 residues. Trimming took 0 bases from V and 12 from J, leaving 24 bases between them. Per the germline V gene, CDR1 is SGHVS and CDR2 is FNYEAQ. CDR3 residues: CASSLAGAPGPPYTQFF. CDR3 nucleotides: TGTGCCAGCAGCTTAGCGGGAGCCCCGGGGCCCCCGTACACGCAGTTCTTC.

The chain links TRBV6-2 or TRBV6-3 to TRBJ1-1; a weak D match, TRBD1 (5 bases). Germline V lookup: CDR1 MNHEY, CDR2 SVGEGT. The CDR3 totals 13 residues. V lost 7 bases to trimming and J lost 3 bases, with 12 bases between them. The CDR3 spells CASNKRQYTEAFF. The DNA of the CDR3 is TGTGCCAGCAATAAACGACAGTACACTGAAGCTTTCTTT.

This clonotype came up many times. The rearrangement joins TRBV5-1 to TRBJ2-7, with a weak D call TRBD1 (6 bases). CDR3 length: 14 residues. Germline V CDR1 and CDR2: SGHRS, YFSETQ. Trimming took 3 bases from V and 7 from J, leaving 17 bases between them. This CDR3 reads CASSSWTAGQEQYF. The CDR3 DNA reads as TGCGCCAGCAGCTCTTGGACAGCTGGGCAAGAGCAGTACTTC.

The sample holds many counts of this clonotype. The chain recombines TRBV7-2 with TRBJ1-5; D is undetermined. This CDR3 has 15 residues. Germline CDR1 SGHTA, CDR2 FQGNSA. V was clipped by 5 bases and J by 0 bases, with 11 bases between them. CDR3 sequence (DNA): TGTGCCAGCAGCCACGGAGCGAATAGCAATCAGCCCCAGCATTTT. Translating gives CASSHGANSNQPQHF.

The gene calls are TRBV18 and TRBJ1-1; D gene uncertain. V was clipped by 4 bases and J by 1 base, with 16 bases between them. The CDR3 contains 16 residues. From germline, CDR1 is KGHSH and CDR2 LQKENI. The CDR3 loop reads CASSRMAGVTNTEAFF. In DNA, the CDR3 is TGTGCCAGCTCACGGATGGCCGGCGTCACGAACACTGAAGCTTTCTTT.

A few counts support this clonotype. This sequence joins TRBV10-3 and TRBJ2-3, with D maybe TRBD2 (5 bases). Germline V lookup: CDR1 ENHRY, CDR2 SYGVKD. Between the trimmed V and J ends, which lost 8 bases and 8 bases, there was a span of 14 bases. This CDR3 contains 12 residues. This CDR3 is CAIERPAGTQYF. In nucleotides, the CDR3 is TGTGCCATCGAGCGGCCTGCGGGTACGCAGTATTTT.

There are many counts of this clonotype. The V call is TRBV20-1, the J call TRBJ1-6, with D hard to call. Trimming pared 3 bases from V and 11 bases from J, leaving 17 bases between. Germline CDR1 and CDR2: DFQATT and SNEGSKA (reference sequence). The CDR3 spans 14 residues. CDR3 sequence: CSASRKGIGPPLHF. The CDR3 DNA is TGCAGTGCTAGTAGGAAGGGTATCGGTCCACCCCTCCACTTT.

J is TRBJ1-2 and V is TRBV6-1; tentatively, D is TRBD1 (6 bases). Trimming took off 2 bases at V and 0 bases at J, with 13 bases between the two ends. This CDR3 spans 16 amino acids. Per germline, CDR1 MNHNS and CDR2 SASEGT. The CDR3 nucleotides are TGTGCCAGCAGTGAAACAGGGACCCCTCCTAACTATGGCTACACCTTC. Protein: CASSETGTPPNYGYTF.

This clonotype was found many times. The rearrangement uses TRBV20-1 and TRBJ1-5; D is possibly TRBD1 (6 bases). CDR3 length: 15 amino acids. Germline V CDR1 and CDR2: DFQATT, SNEGSKA (reference sequence). V shed 6 bases and J shed 2 bases, with 17 bases lying between them. The CDR3 reads CSARIQGLGNQPQHF. CDR3 coding DNA: TGCAGTGCCCGAATACAGGGTTTGGGCAATCAGCCCCAGCATTTT.

The chain links TRBV3-1 to TRBJ1-6, with D perhaps TRBD1 (6 bases). The CDR3 is 17 amino acids. The V gene lost 2 bases and the J gene lost 0 bases, with 11 bases spanning the gap. Germline CDR1 is LGHDT and CDR2 is YNNKEL (reference sequence). The CDR3 DNA follows: TGTGCCAGCAGCCAACGGACAGCGAGCTCCTATAATTCACCCCTCCACTTT. Its translation is CASSQRTASSYNSPLHF.